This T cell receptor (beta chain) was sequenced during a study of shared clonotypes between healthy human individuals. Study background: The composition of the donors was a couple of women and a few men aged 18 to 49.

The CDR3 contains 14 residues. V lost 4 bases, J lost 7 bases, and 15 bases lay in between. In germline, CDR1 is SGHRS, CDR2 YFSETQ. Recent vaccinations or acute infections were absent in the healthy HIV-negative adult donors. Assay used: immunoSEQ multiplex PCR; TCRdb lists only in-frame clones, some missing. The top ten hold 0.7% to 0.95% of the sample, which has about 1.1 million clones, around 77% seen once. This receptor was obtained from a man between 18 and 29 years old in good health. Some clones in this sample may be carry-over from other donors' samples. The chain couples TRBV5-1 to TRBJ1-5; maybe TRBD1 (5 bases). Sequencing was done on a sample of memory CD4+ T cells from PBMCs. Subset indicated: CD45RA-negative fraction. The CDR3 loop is CASSPDPGGQPQHF. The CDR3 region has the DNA TGCGCCAGCAGCCCGGACCCGGGGGGACAGCCCCAGCATTTT.